This record covers a single TCR beta chain. Its matching antigen is unknown. Using immunoSEQ multiplex PCR, the repertoire was profiled, and TCRdb retains in-frame clones only, with some absent. The data contain tens of thousands of clones, more than 70% of them seen just once; the ten biggest clones take up approximately 0.43%. This entry belongs to a study of OX40 agonist ivuxolimab in advanced cancers. Study-level findings and limits: There were also nonresponders showing low normalized T-cell clonal expansion.

V gave up 6 bases and J gave up 3 bases, with 14 bases separating them. The V gene's germline CDR1 is SNHLY and CDR2 FYNNEI. The CDR3 has 14 amino acids. This sequence originates from an adult with an advanced solid tumor such as melanoma, head and neck, liver or kidney cancer. Sequencing was performed on CD4+ or CD8+ T cells sorted from blood, taken in a trial of the OX40 agonist ivuxolimab. The J gene is TRBJ2-5, the V gene TRBV2, with D unclear. CDR3 residues: CASRNPIWEETQYF. The DNA for the CDR3 is TGTGCCAGCAGGAACCCCATTTGGGAAGAGACCCAGTACTTC.